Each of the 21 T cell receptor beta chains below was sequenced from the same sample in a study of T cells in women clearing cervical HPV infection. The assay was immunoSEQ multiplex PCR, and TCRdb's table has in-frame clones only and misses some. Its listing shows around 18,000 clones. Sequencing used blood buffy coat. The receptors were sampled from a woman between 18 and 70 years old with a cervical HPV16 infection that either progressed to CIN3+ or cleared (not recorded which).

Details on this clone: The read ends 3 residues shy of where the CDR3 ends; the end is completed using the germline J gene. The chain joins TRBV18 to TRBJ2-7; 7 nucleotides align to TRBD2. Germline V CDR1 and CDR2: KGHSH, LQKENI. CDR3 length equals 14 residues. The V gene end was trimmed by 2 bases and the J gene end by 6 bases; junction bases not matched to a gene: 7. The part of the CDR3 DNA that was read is TGTGCCAGCTCACCAGGGGGGGGGAAGAGCGAG. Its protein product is CASSPGGGKSE. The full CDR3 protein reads CASSPGGGKSEQYF.

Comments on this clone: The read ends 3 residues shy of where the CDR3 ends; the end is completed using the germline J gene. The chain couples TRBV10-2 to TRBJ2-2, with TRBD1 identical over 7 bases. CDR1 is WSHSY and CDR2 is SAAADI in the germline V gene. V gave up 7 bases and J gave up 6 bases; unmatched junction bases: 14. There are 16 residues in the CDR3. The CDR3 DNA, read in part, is TGCGCCAGCAATCCCCGGACAGGCCAGGGCGCCGGGGAG. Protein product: CASNPRTGQGAGE. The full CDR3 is CASNPRTGQGAGELFF.

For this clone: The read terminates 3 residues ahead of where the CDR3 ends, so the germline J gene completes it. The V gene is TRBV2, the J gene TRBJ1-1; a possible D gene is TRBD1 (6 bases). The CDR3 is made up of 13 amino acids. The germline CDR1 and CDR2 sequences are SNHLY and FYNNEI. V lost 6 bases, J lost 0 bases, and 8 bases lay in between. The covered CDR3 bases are TGTGCCAGCAGGGGACAAGTGAACACTGAA. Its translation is CASRGQVNTE. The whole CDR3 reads CASRGQVNTEAFF.

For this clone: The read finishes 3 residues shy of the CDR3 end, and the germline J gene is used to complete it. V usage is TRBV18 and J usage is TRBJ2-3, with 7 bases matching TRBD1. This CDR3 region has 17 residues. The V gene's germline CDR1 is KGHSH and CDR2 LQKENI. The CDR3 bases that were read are TGTGCCAGCTCACTGCTTCCGGGACAGAATACTAATCAGCCG. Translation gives CASSLLPGQNTNQP. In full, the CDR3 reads CASSLLPGQNTNQPQYF. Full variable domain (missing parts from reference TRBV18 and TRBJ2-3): NAGVMQNPRHLVRRRGQEARLRCSPMKGHSHVYWYRQLPEEGLKFMVYLQKENIIDESGMPKERFSAEFPKEGPSILRIQQVVRGDSAAYFCASSLLPGQNTNQPQYFGPGTRLTVL.

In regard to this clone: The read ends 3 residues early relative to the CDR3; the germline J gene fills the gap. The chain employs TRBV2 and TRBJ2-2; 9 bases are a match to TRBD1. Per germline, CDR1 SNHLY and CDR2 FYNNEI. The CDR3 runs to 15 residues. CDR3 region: CASRDRGDYNEKLFF. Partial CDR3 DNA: TGTGCCAGCAGAGACAGGGGGGATTATAATGAAAAG.

Partial CDR3 DNA: TGTGCCAGCACCATCACAAGGGGGTCGGGGAGCTACGAG. Amino acid sequence: CASTITRGSGSYE. In full, the CDR3 reads CASTITRGSGSYEQYF. V is TRBV2 and J is TRBJ2-7; D might be TRBD1 (6 bases). With the read ending 3 residues before the CDR3 end, the germline J gene is used to fill in that end. The CDR3 contains 16 residues. V was cut by 7 bases and J by 3 bases, with 22 bases left in between. Germline V gene lookup returns CDR1 SNHLY and CDR2 FYNNEI.

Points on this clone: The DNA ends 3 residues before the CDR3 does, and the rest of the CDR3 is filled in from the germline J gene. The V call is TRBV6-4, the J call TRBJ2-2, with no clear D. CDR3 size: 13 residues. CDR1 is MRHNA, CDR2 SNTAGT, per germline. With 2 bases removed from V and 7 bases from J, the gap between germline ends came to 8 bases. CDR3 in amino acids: CASSDGLVGELFF. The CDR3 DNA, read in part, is TGTGCCAGCAGTGACGGCTTGGTCGGGGAG.

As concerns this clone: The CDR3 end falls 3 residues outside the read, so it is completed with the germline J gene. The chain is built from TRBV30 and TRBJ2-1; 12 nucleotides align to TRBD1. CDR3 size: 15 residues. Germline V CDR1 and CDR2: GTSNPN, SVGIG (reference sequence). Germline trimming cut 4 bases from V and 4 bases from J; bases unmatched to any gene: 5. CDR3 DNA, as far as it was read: TGTGCCTGGAAAAGGGACAGGGGGCGGTACAATGAG. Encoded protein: CAWKRDRGRYNE. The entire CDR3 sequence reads CAWKRDRGRYNEQFF.

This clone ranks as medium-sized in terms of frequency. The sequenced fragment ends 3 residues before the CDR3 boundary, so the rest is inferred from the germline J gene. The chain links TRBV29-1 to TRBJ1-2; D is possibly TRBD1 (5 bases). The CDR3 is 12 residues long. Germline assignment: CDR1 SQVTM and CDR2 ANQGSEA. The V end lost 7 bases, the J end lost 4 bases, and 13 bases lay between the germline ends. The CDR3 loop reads CSARVGSYGYTF. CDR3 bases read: TGCAGCGCCAGGGTGGGTAGCTATGGC.

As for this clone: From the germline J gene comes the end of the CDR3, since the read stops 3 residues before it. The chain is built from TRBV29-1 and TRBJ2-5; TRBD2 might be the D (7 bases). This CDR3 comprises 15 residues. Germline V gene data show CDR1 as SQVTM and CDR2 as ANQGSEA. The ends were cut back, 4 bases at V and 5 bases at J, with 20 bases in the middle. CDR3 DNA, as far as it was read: TGCAGCGTTGGTAGGGGGGGGAAGGTTGAGGAGACC. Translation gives CSVGRGGKVEET. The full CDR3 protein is CSVGRGGKVEETQYF. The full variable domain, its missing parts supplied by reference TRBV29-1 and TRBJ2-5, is SAVISQKPSRDICQRGTSLTIQCQVDSQVTMMFWYRQQPGQSLTLIATANQGSEATYESGFVIDKFPISRPNLTFSTLTVSNMSPEDSSIYLCSVGRGGKVEETQYFGPGTRLLVL.

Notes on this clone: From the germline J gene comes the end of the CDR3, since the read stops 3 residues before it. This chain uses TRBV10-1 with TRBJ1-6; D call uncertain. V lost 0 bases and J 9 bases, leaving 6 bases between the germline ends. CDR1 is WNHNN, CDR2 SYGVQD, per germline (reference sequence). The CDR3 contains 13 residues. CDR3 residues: CASSESRVSPLHF. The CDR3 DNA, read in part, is TGCGCCAGCAGTGAGTCGCGGGTTTCACCC.

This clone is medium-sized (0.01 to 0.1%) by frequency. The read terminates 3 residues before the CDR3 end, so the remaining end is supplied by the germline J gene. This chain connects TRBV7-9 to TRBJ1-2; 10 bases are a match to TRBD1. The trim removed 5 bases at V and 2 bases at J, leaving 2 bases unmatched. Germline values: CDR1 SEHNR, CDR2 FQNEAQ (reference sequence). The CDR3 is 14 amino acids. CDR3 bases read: TGTGCCAGCAGCCCGACAGGGGGCAACTATGGC. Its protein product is CASSPTGGNYG. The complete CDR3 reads CASSPTGGNYGYTF.

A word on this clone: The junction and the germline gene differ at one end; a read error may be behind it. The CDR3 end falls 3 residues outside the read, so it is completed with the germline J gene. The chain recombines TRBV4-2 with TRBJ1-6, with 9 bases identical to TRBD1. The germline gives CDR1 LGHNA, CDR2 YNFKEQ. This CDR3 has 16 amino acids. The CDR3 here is CASSQDGPGQGAPLHF. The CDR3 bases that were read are TGCGCCAGCAGCCAAGACGGTCCGGGACAGGGAGCACCC.

The sequenced part of the CDR3 DNA is TGTGCCAGCAGTTTACCCCAAGGGGGAATCACAGATACG. This codes for CASSLPQGGITDT. The entire CDR3 reads CASSLPQGGITDTQYF. V and J are TRBV28 and TRBJ2-3; D possibly corresponds to TRBD1 (6 bases). With the read ending 3 residues before the CDR3 end, the germline J gene is used to fill in that end. The CDR3 totals 16 residues. V was clipped by 2 bases and J by 2 bases, with 14 bases between them. The germline gives CDR1 MDHEN, CDR2 SYDVKM.

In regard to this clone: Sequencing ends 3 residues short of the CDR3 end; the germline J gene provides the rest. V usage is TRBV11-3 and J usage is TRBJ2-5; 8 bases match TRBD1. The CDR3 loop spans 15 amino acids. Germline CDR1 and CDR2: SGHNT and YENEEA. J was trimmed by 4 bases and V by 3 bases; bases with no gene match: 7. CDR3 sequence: CASSLIGQGRETQYF. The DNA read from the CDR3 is TGTGCCAGCAGCTTGATCGGACAGGGAAGAGAGACC.

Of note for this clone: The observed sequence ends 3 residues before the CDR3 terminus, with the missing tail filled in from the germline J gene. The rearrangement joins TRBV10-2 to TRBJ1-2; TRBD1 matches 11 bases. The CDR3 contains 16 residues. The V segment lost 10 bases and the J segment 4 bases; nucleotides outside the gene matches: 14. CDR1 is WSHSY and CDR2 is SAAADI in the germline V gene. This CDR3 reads CATLSTRTGGSYGYTF. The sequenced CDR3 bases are TGCGCCACCCTGAGTACCCGGACAGGGGGCAGCTATGGC.

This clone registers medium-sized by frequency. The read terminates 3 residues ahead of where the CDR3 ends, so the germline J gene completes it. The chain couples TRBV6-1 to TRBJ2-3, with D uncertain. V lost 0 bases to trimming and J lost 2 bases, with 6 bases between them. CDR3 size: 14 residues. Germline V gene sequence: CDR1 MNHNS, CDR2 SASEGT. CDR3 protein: CASSEASFTDTQYF. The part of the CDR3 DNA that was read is TGTGCCAGCAGTGAAGCATCCTTCACAGATACG.

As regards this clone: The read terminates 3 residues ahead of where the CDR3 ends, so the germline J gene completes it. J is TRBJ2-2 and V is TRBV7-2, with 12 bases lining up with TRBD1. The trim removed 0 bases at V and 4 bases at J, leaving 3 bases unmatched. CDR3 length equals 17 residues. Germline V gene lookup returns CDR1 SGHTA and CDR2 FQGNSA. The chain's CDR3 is CASSLASGQGATGELFF. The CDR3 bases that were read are TGTGCCAGCAGCTTAGCCTCGGGACAGGGGGCCACCGGGGAG.

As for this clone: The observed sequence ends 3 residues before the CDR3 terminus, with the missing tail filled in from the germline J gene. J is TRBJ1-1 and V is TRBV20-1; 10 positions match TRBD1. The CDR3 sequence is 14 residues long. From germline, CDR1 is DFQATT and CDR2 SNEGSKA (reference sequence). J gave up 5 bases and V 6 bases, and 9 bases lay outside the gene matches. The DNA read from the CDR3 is TGCAGTGCATCCGGGACAGGGGTCGGTACTGAA. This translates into CSASGTGVGTE. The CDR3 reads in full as CSASGTGVGTEAFF.

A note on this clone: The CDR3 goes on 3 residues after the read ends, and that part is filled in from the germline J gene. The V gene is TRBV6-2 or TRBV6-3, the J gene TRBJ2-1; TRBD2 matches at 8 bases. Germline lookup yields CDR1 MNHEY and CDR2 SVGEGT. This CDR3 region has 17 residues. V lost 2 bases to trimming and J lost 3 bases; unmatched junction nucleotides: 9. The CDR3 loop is CASSYAPRLAYYNEQFF. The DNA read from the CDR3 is TGTGCCAGCAGTTACGCGCCTAGACTAGCGTACTACAATGAG.

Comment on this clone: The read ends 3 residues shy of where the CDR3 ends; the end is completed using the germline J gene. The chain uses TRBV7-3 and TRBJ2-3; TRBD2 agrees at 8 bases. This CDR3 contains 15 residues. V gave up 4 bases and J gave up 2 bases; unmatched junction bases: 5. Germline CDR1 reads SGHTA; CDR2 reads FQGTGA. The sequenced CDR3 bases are TGTGCCAGCAGCTATAGCGGGATAAACACAGATACG. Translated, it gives CASSYSGINTDT. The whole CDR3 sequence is CASSYSGINTDTQYF.